This T cell receptor (beta chain) is drawn from a study of T cell repertoires in cytomegalovirus infection. Study details: Carrying CMV and the relevant HLA type showed in public TCR beta signatures.

Whole-study findings and limits: The ex vivo response was dominated by HLA-C-restricted CMV-specific TCR beta clonotypes.

This clonotype was counted at least ten times. Its matching antigen is unknown. Via MiXCR, TCRdb re-called the reads, giving one row per CDR3 protein. This sample yields about 890,000 distinct CDR3 sequences, of which 31% are seen a single time; around 15% belongs to the top ten. CDR1 and CDR2 (germline): SQVTM, ANQGSEA. The CDR3 has 16 amino acids. Between the trimmed V and J ends, which lost 0 bases and 4 bases, there was a span of 16 bases. The chain couples TRBV29-1 to TRBJ2-1; TRBD1 might be the D (5 bases). The sequence was collected from a human donor in good health (CMV status not recorded). Some clones in this sample may be carry-over from other donors' samples. The material was cultured CD8+ T cells from PBMCs, obtained from culture after CMV antigen stimulation. CDR3 sequence (DNA): TGCAGCGTTGAAGAGGATCAAGGGGTTCGTTACAATGAGCAGTTCTTC. Translation gives CSVEEDQGVRYNEQFF.